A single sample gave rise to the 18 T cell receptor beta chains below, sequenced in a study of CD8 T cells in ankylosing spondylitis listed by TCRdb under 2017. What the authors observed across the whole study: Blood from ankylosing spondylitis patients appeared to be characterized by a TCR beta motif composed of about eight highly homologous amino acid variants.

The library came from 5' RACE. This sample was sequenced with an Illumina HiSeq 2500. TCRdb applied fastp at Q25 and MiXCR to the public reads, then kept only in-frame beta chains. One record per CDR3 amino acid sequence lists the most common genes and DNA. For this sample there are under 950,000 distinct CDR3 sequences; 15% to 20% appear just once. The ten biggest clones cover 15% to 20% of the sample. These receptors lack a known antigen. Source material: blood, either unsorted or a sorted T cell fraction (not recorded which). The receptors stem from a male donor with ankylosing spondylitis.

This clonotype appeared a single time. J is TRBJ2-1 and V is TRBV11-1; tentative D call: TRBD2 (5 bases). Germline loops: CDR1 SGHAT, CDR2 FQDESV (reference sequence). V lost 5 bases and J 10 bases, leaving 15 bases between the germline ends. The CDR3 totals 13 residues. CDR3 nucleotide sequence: TGTGCCAGCAGCACTAGTGGGCTAGGGGAGCAGTTCTTC. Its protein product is CASSTSGLGEQFF.

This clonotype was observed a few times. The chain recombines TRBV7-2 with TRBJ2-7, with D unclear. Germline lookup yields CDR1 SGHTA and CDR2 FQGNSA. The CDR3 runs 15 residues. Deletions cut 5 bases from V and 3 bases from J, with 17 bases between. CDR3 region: CASSPLTSHYYEQYF. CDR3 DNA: TGTGCCAGCAGCCCGCTGACGTCCCACTACTACGAGCAGTACTTC.

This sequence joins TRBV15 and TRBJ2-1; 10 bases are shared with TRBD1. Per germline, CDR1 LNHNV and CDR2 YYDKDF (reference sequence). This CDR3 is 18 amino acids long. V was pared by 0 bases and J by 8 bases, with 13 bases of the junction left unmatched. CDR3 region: CATSRERHPGTGDDEQFF. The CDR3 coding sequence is TGTGCCACCAGCAGAGAAAGACACCCCGGGACAGGGGATGATGAGCAGTTCTTC.

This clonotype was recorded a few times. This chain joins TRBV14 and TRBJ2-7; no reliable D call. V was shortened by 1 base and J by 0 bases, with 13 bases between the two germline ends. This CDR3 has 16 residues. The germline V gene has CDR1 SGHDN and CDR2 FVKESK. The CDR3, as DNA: TGTGCCAGCAGCCAAGTTCTGGGGTTGAGCTCCTACGAGCAGTACTTC. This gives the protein CASSQVLGLSSYEQYF.

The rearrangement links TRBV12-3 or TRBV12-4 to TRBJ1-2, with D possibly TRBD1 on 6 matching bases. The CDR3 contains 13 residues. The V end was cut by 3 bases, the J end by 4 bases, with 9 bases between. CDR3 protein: CASSLKGGYGYTF. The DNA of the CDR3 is TGTGCCAGCAGTTTGAAAGGGGGCTATGGCTACACCTTC.

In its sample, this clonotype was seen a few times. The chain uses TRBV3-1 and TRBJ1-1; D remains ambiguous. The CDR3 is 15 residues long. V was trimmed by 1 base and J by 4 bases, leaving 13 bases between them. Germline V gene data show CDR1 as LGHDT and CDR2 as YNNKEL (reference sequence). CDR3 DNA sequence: TGTGCCAGCAGCCAAGCGCAGAGTGGCGGCACTGAAGCTTTCTTT. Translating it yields CASSQAQSGGTEAFF. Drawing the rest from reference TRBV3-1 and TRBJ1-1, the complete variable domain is DTAVSQTPKYLVTQMGNDKSIKCEQNLGHDTMYWYKQDSKKFLKIMFSYNNKELIINETVPNRFSPKSPDKAHLNLHINSLELGDSAVYFCASSQAQSGGTEAFFGQGTRLTVV.

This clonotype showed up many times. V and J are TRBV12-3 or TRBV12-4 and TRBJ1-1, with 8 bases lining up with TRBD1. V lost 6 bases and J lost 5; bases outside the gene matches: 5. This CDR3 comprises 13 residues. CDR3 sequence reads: CASRPTGGTEAFF. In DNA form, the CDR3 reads TGTGCCAGCAGGCCTACAGGGGGGACTGAAGCTTTCTTT.

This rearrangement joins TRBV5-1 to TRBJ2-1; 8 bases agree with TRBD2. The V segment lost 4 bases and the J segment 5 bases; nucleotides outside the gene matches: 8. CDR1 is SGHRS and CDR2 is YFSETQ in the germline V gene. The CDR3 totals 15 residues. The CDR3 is CASSHGREVDNEQFF. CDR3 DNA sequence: TGCGCCAGCAGCCACGGGAGGGAGGTTGACAATGAGCAGTTCTTC.

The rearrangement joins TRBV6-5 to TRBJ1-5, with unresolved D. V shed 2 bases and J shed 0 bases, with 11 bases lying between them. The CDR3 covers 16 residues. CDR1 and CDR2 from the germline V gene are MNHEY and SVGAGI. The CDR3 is CASSYGSPYSNQPQHF. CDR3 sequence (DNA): TGTGCCAGCAGTTACGGCAGCCCCTATAGCAATCAGCCCCAGCATTTT.

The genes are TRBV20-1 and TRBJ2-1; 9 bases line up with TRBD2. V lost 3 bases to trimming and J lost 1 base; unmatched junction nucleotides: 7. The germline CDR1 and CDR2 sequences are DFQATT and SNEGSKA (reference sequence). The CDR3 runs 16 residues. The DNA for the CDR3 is TGCAGTGCTAGGAGTAGCGGGAGTTTATCCTACAATGAGCAGTTCTTC. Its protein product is CSARSSGSLSYNEQFF.

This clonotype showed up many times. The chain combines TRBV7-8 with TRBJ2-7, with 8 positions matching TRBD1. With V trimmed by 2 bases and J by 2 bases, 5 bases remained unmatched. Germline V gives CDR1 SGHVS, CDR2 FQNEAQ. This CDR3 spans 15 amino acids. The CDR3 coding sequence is TGTGCCAGCAGCTTACCGGGACAGGTCCCCTACGAGCAGTACTTC. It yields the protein CASSLPGQVPYEQYF.

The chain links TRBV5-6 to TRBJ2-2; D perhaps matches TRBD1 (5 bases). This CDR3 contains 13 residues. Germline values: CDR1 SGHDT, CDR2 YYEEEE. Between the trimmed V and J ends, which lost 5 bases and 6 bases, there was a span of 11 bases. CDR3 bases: TGTGCCAGCAGACATCAGGGTGCCGGGGAGCTGTTTTTT. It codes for CASRHQGAGELFF.

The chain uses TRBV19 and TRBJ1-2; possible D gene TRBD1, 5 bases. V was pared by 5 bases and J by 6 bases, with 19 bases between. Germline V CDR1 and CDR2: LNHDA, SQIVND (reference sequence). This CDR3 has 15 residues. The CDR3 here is CASSFPGRVRDGYTF. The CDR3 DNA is TGTGCCAGTAGTTTTCCAGGGCGAGTCCGGGATGGCTACACCTTC.

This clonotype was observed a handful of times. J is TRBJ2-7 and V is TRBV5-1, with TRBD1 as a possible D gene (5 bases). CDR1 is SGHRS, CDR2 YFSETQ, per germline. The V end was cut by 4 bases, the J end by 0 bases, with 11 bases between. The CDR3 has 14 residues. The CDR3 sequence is CASSIDRSSYEQYF. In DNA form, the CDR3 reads TGCGCCAGCAGCATAGACAGAAGCTCCTACGAGCAGTACTTC.

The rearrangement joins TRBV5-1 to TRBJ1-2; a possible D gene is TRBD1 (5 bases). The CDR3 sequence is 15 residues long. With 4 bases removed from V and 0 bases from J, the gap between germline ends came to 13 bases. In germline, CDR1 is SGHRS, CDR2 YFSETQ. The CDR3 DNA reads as TGCGCCAGCAGCGTGGGGGGGACTGCTAACTATGGCTACACCTTC. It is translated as CASSVGGTANYGYTF.

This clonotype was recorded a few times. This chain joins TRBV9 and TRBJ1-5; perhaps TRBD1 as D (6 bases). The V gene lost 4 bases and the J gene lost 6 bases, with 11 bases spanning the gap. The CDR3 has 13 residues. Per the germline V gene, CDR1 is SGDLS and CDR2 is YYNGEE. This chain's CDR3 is CASSKGGGQPQHF. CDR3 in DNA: TGTGCCAGCAGCAAAGGGGGAGGTCAGCCCCAGCATTTT.

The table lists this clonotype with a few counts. DNA of the CDR3: TGTGCCAGCACCCCCAGCGGGGGGGTCTACAATGAGCAGTTCTTC. Translating it yields CASTPSGGVYNEQFF. This chain connects TRBV12-3 or TRBV12-4 to TRBJ2-1; the match to TRBD2 covers 10 bases. The CDR3 consists of 15 residues. Trimming removed 7 bases from V and 3 bases from J; junction bases left unmatched: 6.

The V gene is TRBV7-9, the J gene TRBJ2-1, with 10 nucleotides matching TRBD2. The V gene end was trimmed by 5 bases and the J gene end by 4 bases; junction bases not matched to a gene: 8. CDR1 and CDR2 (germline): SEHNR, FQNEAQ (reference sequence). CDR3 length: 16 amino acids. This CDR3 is CASSLLAGKKYNEQFF. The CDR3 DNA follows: TGTGCCAGCAGCCTACTAGCGGGGAAAAAATACAATGAGCAGTTCTTC.